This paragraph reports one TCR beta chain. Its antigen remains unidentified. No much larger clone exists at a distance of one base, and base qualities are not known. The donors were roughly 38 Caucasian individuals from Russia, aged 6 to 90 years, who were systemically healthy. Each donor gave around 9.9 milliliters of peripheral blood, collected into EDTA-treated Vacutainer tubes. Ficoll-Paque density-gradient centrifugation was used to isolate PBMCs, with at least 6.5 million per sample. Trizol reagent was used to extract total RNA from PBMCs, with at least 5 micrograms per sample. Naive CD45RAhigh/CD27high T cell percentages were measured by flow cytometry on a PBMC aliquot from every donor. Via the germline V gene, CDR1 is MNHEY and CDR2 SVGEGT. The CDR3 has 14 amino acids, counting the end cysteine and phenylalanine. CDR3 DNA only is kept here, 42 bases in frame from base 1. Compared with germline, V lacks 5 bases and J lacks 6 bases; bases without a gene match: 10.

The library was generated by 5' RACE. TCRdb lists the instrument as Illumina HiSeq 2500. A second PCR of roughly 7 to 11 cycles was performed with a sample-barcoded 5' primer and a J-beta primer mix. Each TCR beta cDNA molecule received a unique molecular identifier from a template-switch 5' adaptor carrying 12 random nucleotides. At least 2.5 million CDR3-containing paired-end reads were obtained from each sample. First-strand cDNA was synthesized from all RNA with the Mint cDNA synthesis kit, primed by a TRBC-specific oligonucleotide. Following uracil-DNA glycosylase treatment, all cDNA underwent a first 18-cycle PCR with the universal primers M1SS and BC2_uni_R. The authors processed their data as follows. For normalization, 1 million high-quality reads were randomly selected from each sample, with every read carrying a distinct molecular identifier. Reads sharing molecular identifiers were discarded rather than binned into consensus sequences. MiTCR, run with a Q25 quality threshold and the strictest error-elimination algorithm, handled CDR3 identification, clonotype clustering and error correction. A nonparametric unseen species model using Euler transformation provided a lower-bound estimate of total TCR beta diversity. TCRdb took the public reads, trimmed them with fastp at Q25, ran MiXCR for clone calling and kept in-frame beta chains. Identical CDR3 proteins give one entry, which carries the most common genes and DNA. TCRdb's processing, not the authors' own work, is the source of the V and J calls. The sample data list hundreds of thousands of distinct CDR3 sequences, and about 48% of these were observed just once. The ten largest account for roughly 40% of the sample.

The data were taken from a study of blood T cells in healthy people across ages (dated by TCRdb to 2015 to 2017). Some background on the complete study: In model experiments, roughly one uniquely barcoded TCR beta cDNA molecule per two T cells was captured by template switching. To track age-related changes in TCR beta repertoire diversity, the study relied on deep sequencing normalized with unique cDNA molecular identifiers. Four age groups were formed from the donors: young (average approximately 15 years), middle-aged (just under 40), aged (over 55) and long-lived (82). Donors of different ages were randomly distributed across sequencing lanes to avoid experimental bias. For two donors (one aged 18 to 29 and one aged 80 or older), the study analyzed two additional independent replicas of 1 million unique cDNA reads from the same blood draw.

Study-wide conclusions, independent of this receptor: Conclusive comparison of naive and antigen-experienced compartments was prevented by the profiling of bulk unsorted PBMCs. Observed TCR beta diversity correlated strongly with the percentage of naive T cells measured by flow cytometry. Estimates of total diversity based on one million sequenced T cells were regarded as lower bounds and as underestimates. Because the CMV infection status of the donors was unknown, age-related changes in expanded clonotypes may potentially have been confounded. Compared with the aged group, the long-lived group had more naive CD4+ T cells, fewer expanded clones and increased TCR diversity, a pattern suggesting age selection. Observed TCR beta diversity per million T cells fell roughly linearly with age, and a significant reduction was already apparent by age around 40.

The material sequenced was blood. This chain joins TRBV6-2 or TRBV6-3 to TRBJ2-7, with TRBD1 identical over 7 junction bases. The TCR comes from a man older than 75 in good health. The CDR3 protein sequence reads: CASSRDRVKGEQYF. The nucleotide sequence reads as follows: TGTGCCAGCAGTCGGGACAGAGTTAAGGGCGAGCAGTACTTC.